This T cell receptor (beta chain) was sequenced in a study of blood T cell repertoires in COVID-19. Study summary: T cells, B-cell-depleted T cells, or PBMCs provided the cDNA or gDNA that served as material.

Assay: immunoSEQ multiplex PCR; the TCRdb copy retains only in-frame clones and omits some. The repertoire holds about 280,000 clones, with over 75% as singletons. This clone appeared a single time. Relative to the germline gene, one junction end is altered; a read error may explain this. The germline V gene has CDR1 MGHRA and CDR2 YSYEKL. CDR3 length: 14 residues. The TCR was taken from a woman between 70 and 85 years old with acute or convalescent COVID-19. The rearrangement uses TRBV4-1 and TRBJ1-1; 7 bases agree with TRBD1. Source material: peripheral blood. The CDR3 protein is CASSQGRGPTEAFF. The CDR3 coding sequence is TGCGCCAGCAGTCAAGGTAGGGGGCCCACTGAAGCTTTCTTT.